These 9 T cell receptor beta chains originate from one sample sequenced in a study of CD4 T cells in relation to SARS-CoV-2 and coronaviruses. Profiling relied on immunoSEQ multiplex PCR, and the TCRdb table lists in-frame clones only, not all of them. Of approximately 26,000 clones listed, around 67% were seen once; the top ten hold roughly a fifth. Unexposed donor CD4+ T cells date from about 2011-2019, before the COVID-19 pandemic. CD4+ T cells were isolated from the cells after roughly 11 days of culture. For these TCRs, the target antigens are not known. The sample was CD4+ T cells from PBMCs, cultured in vitro. These receptors originate from a human donor in good health.

This chain connects TRBV11-3 to TRBJ2-1, with D hard to call. V gave up 5 bases and J gave up 1 base, with 15 bases separating them. Per the germline V gene, CDR1 is SGHNT and CDR2 is YENEEA. The CDR3 is 16 residues long. CDR3 loop: CASSPYSVSSYNEQFF. The CDR3 DNA is TGTGCCAGCAGCCCCTATTCGGTCAGTTCCTACAATGAGCAGTTCTTC.

V gene TRBV4-2 combines with J gene TRBJ2-5; TRBD1 aligns across 8 bases. CDR1 and CDR2 (germline): LGHNA, YNFKEQ. The CDR3 loop spans 14 amino acids. Trimming removed 5 bases from V and 5 bases from J; junction bases left unmatched: 7. The CDR3 region has the DNA TGTGCCAGCAGCGCTCAGGGGGCCGACGAGACCCAGTACTTC. Residues: CASSAQGADETQYF.

The chain has TRBV10-3 and TRBJ2-6; D is unresolved. Trimming stripped 6 bases from V and 4 bases from J, with 10 bases between. CDR1 and CDR2 (germline): ENHRY, SYGVKD. This CDR3 has 14 residues. The CDR3 region has the DNA TGTGCCATCAGAGCAGCCCTCGGGGCCAACGTCCTGACTTTC. Its translation: CAIRAALGANVLTF.

This clone was observed a handful of times. The chain links TRBV6-2 or TRBV6-3 to TRBJ2-3; D is perhaps TRBD2 (6 bases). V gave up 0 bases and J gave up 6 bases, with 10 bases separating them. In germline, CDR1 is MNHEY, CDR2 SVGEGT. The CDR3 loop spans 14 amino acids. CDR3 loop: CASSYSGAGDTQYF. The CDR3 coding sequence is TGTGCCAGCAGTTACTCAGGCGCGGGGGATACGCAGTATTTT.

CDR3 protein: CASSPSQGTTNEKLFF. In DNA form, the CDR3 reads TGTGCCAGCTCACCATCCCAGGGGACAACTAATGAAAAACTGTTTTTT. The chain couples TRBV18 to TRBJ1-4; D might be TRBD1 (6 bases). The CDR3 is 16 residues long. The germline CDR1 and CDR2 sequences are KGHSH and LQKENI. The V and J ends lost 2 bases and 0 bases respectively, with 10 bases between them.

The chain is built from TRBV5-1 and TRBJ2-1; 9 nucleotides line up with TRBD2. Unmatched junction bases numbered 13, after V lost 9 bases and J lost 9 bases. The CDR3 contains 14 residues. The germline V gene encodes CDR1 SGHRS and CDR2 YFSETQ. The CDR3 DNA reads TGCGCCACCCGATTAGCGGGAGAATGGGTTGAGCAGTTCTTC. This gives the protein CATRLAGEWVEQFF.

This clone appeared a single time. The chain is built from TRBV23-1 and TRBJ1-4; the D gene is possibly TRBD1 (6 bases). TRBV23-1 is an ORF; its function is uncertain. Deletions cut 7 bases from V and 4 bases from J, with 22 bases between. This CDR3 has 17 amino acids. The CDR3 sequence: CASKGGNPRGVNEKLFF. The CDR3 DNA reads as TGCGCCAGCAAGGGGGGGAATCCAAGGGGGGTTAATGAAAAACTGTTTTTT.

CDR3 DNA: TGTGCCAGCAGCTTAGTTGTGACTGAGTACAATGAGCAGTTCTTC. Its translation: CASSLVVTEYNEQFF. The rearrangement joins TRBV7-2 to TRBJ2-1; D not certain. The CDR3 totals 15 residues. V gave up 1 base and J gave up 4 bases, with 11 bases separating them. The germline V gene has CDR1 SGHTA and CDR2 FQGNSA.

V gene TRBV21-1 combines with J gene TRBJ2-7; whether TRBD2, the table's D call, matches the DNA was not checked. TRBV21-1 is marked as a pseudogene. The CDR3 loop spans 14 amino acids. CDR3 coding DNA: TGTGCCAGCAGCAAAGTGGGAGGGAAAGTAGAGCAGTACTTC. This sequence encodes CASSKVGGKVEQYF.